Listed below are T cell receptor beta chains from one sample, sequenced in a study of blood T cell repertoires in COVID-19. The assay was immunoSEQ multiplex PCR, and TCRdb's table has in-frame clones only and misses some. Among around 700,000 clones listed, over 80% were seen once. Material: peripheral blood. The receptors shown here come from a woman between 18 and 29 years old with acute or convalescent COVID-19. CDR3s include the opening cysteine and the closing phenylalanine or tryptophan. A D gene is named only where the DNA matches it firmly. Rows give clone size only sometimes, using once, few, many, or a class for an expanded clone.

>TRBV29-1|TRBJ1-5|.|10|.
CSVGLEAQHF
TGCAGCGTTGGGTTGGAGGCCCAGCATTTT
>TRBV10-3|TRBJ2-1|.|15|.
CAISEADYSYNEQFF
TGTGCCATCAGTGAGGCGGACTACTCCTACAATGAGCAGTTCTTC
>TRBV5-1|TRBJ2-7|.|12|.
CASSNQGYEQYF
TGCGCCAGCAGCAACCAGGGGTACGAGCAGTACTTC
>TRBV10-3|TRBJ2-7|TRBD1|17|.
CAISVKPGQGATYEQYF
TGTGCCATCAGTGTAAAACCGGGACAGGGGGCAACCTACGAGCAGTACTTC
>TRBV27|TRBJ2-7|.|17|.
CASTPVTGSLFPYEQYF
TGTGCCAGCACACCCGTGACAGGATCCCTCTTCCCTTACGAGCAGTACTTC
>TRBV5-6|TRBJ2-3|TRBD2|15|.
CASSFIAGGTDTQYF
TGTGCCAGCAGCTTCATAGCGGGGGGCACAGATACGCAGTATTTT
>TRBV19|TRBJ1-6|.|20|once
CASLGGQPGNRGSYNSPLHF
TGTGCCAGCCTAGGAGGGCAACCCGGTAACCGCGGTTCCTATAATTCACCCCTCCACTTT
>TRBV27|TRBJ1-2|TRBD1|13|.
CASRKDRGYGYTF
TGTGCCAGCAGGAAAGACAGGGGCTATGGCTACACCTTC
>TRBV6-4|TRBJ2-2|.|14|.
CASSEGSDTGELFF
TGTGCCAGCAGTGAGGGTAGCGACACCGGGGAGCTGTTTTTT
>TRBV7-9|TRBJ1-3|.|16|.
CASSLSAGEFGNTIYF
TGTGCCAGCAGCTTATCAGCAGGGGAATTCGGAAACACCATATATTTT
>TRBV11-2|TRBJ1-6|TRBD1|13|.
CASSGDRFSPLHF
TGTGCCAGCAGCGGGGACAGATTTTCACCCCTCCACTTT
>TRBV7-3|TRBJ2-2|.|18|.
CASSLTPVSPFNTGELFF
TGTGCCAGCAGCTTAACCCCCGTCAGTCCTTTCAACACCGGGGAGCTGTTTTTT
>TRBV4-3|TRBJ1-2|TRBD1|16|.
CASSPGRDRGNYGYTF
TGCGCCAGCAGCCCCGGCCGGGACAGGGGTAACTATGGCTACACCTTC
>TRBV6-5|TRBJ1-2|.|13|.
CASSYRAGYGYTF
TGTGCCAGCAGTTACAGGGCGGGTTATGGCTACACCTTC
>TRBV5-8|TRBJ1-2|TRBD1|19|.
CASSLALGQGIRANYGYTF
TGTGCCAGCAGCTTGGCACTGGGACAGGGAATCCGAGCTAACTATGGCTACACCTTC
>TRBV5-5|TRBJ2-7|.|15|few
CASSLEEGFSYEQYF
TGTGCCAGCAGCTTGGAGGAGGGGTTCTCCTACGAGCAGTACTTC
>TRBV18|TRBJ1-2|.|14|.
CASSPDSLYYGYTF
TGTGCCAGCTCACCCGACAGCCTTTACTATGGCTACACCTTC
>TRBV14|TRBJ1-5|.|12|.
CASSQGGEPQHF
TGTGCCAGCAGCCAAGGAGGAGAGCCCCAGCATTTT
>TRBV7-3|TRBJ1-1|.|15|.
CASSFDRLGNTEAFF
TGTGCCAGCAGCTTTGACCGACTGGGGAACACTGAAGCTTTCTTT
>TRBV4-1|TRBJ2-7|.|13|.
CASSQDRVYEQYF
TGCGCCAGCAGCCAAGATCGGGTCTACGAGCAGTACTTC
>TRBV13|TRBJ1-1|.|15|.
CASSADGARVSEAFF
TGTGCCAGCAGCGCAGACGGAGCCCGAGTCTCTGAAGCTTTCTTT
>TRBV5-1|TRBJ1-2|.|14|.
CASSLGTEFYGYTF
TGCGCCAGCAGCTTGGGGACAGAGTTCTATGGCTACACCTTC